This T cell receptor beta chain was documented in a study of blood T cell repertoires in COVID-19. Study-level information: From the United States, Italy and Spain came samples of acute and convalescent COVID-19. PBMCs, B-cell-depleted T cells, or T cells were the source of the cDNA or gDNA that made up the material.

Per the authors' pipeline: Nucleated cell number was recorded as an estimate derived from reference gene primer amplification. The method was immunoSEQ multiplex PCR; TCRdb's version includes in-frame clones alone and lacks a portion of them. Clonal size and the V and J genes are those of that table, whereas D and trimming came from the DNA. This table holds roughly 65,000 clones, around 80% found once. The V and J ends lost 3 bases and 0 bases, in that order; junction bases with no gene match: 10. This CDR3 is 18 amino acids long. Germline CDR1 reads LNHDA; CDR2 reads SQIVND (reference sequence). The sequence came from a human donor in a cohort sampled during active COVID-19. The chain is built from TRBV19 and TRBJ2-3, with 9 bases identical to TRBD2. Sequenced input: peripheral blood. The CDR3: CASSINGGGVGSTDTQYF. For the CDR3, the DNA is TGTGCCAGTAGTATTAATGGCGGGGGGGTTGGAAGCACAGATACGCAGTATTTT.